This T cell receptor (beta chain) was found in a study of cytomegalovirus exposure and HLA in healthy donors (TCRdb year 2017). Describing the broader study: According to an earlier analysis of a few hundred of the donors, about 180 million T cells yielded over 90 million unique TCR beta sequences and approximately 280 Gb of sequence data. An early release that covered more than 550 HLA-typed donors contained approximately 320 gigabases of sequencing data and tens of millions of unique TCR sequences. Among the roughly 400 genotyped donors, approximately 77% belonged to the genetic ancestry cluster associated with self-reported Caucasian donors. The study aimed to test whether signatures of past pathogen exposure could be identified by cataloging public T cell receptors. Using immunosequencing, the study profiled T cell repertoires from about 650 subjects and related those repertoires to cytomegalovirus serostatus. Along with the approximately 700-subject first cohort, a separate validation cohort of over a hundred different subjects was used. High-throughput TCR immunosequencing, statistical association of individual TCRs with disease status, and machine learning were combined to predict cytomegalovirus infection status. In a later analysis, previously published TCR beta repertoires from about 670 donors were re-analyzed and high-resolution HLA genotyping was added so that TCR occurrence patterns could be studied. Rather than drawing on any new phenotypic data, the later analysis identified candidate immune exposures from TCR beta sequences and the way those sequences occurred across donors. An earlier analysis of approximately 580 of the donors used high-throughput TCR beta sequencing to judge whether each TCR beta V gene segment behaved as functional or pseudogenic. Donor age, sex, ethnicity and CMV serostatus were compiled together with the repertoire data. Genome-wide SNP genotypes for about 65% of the roughly 670 donors were used in a later genetic analysis, which treated that subset as a discovery cohort. Every discovery cohort repertoire had been produced on one sequencing platform. Both class I and class II loci were covered by HLA typing, at four-digit resolution. Typing coverage differed by locus: A, B, C, DRB1 and DQB1 were typed in roughly 620-630 donors, DQA1 in 522, DPA1 in approximately 610, and DPB1 in just under 480. Roughly five DR-DQ haplotypes were handled as single units for association and clustering because linkage in the cohort was strong. Among roughly 400 genotyped donors of the cohort, an average of roughly 230,000 unique TCR beta nucleotide sequences was sequenced per donor, of which about 18% were non-productive. What the research found in general, with its limitations: According to the authors, the approach could potentially be generalized to other disease states and immunological phenotypes. In vitro tests confirmed that a few of the cytomegalovirus-associated TCR beta chains recognize cytomegalovirus antigens. Compared with the roughly 710-donor mean, donors in an Asian-associated ancestry cluster had fewer N-insertions in productive TCRs, according to a later genetic analysis. A later analysis found that most CMV-associated TCR beta chains appeared HLA-restricted, with HLA associations seemingly driven largely by CMV exposure. The study listed 170 or so TCR beta chains as associated with cytomegalovirus. A further reported finding was that TCR beta sequences accurately predicted the HLA-A and HLA-B alleles for most subjects in the first cohort. In both the original and validation cohorts, the classifier was reported to diagnose cytomegalovirus status with high specificity and sensitivity. In a later analysis, HLA-associated TCR beta chains were found to be more clonally expanded and to have lower generation probabilities than equally common non-associated chains. An association between a missense DCLRE1C variant and V-gene and J-gene trimming of TCR beta chains was found in a later genetic analysis and replicated in an independent cohort. Because the 87-base-pair reads could not distinguish some IMGT-functional V segments, including TRBV6-2 and TRBV6-3, those segments were excluded. Because counts were too low, about 18 rarely observed V segments, including chromosome 9 orphons, were excluded from the earlier analysis of fewer than 650 of the donors. Linkage disequilibrium might explain the correlated functional status among segregating V segments, but an unknown experimental factor could not be ruled out. Several of the top co-occurrence clusters appeared to be linked to parvovirus B19, influenza, CMV and Epstein-Barr virus, according to a later analysis. This cohort had only TCR beta chains sequenced, and the lack of alpha or paired-chain data limited which features could be detected. While some public TCRs were present in many individuals, most TCR sequences turned up only very rarely across donors. Because some donors lacked HLA typing at each locus, the association tests relied only on the typed subset. Specific HLA alleles were associated with roughly 16,000 TCR beta sequences at a false discovery rate of 0.05 in a later analysis. A group of highly shared sequence variants was considered likely to be a technical artifact of the sequencing pipeline. CMV serostatus was the only immune exposure information available for the cohort. Strong co-occurrence of HLA alleles, especially DR and DQ, made assigning TCR associations to individual alleles difficult. Sequencing depth was assumed to be roughly uniform across donors in the presence/absence analyses, though that assumption may not hold. In an earlier analysis of around 600 of the donors, most TCR beta V segments were observed in productive rearrangements about 87% or about 30% of the time, broadly matching IMGT annotations. In a later analysis, the rate of TCR association differed among HLA loci, with DRB1 alleles having the most associated TCRs and HLA-C alleles having the fewest.

The cohort consisted of 600 to 700 healthy bone marrow donors. At the time of sampling, every cohort member was nominally healthy, though immune exposures that went unrecorded were likely present. The donor tested CMV seropositive and was one of the 289 seropositive cohort members. Each donor provided a peripheral blood sample, and peripheral blood mononuclear cells were used for TCR beta sequencing. Genomic DNA was extracted from the blood cell samples with the Qiagen DNeasy Blood Extraction Kit. V is cut back by 6 bases and J by 5 bases, with 11 bases in the junction unmatched. Per the germline V gene, SGHTA is the CDR1 and FQGNSA is the CDR2. CDR3 length: 17 amino acids, cysteine to phenylalanine. Just the 51-base CDR3 DNA is kept, in frame starting at base 1. The protocol used for the library was the immunoSEQ multiplex PCR assay. A mixture of 60 forward primers for TCR Vbeta segments and 13 reverse primers for TCR Jbeta segments was used in the multiplex PCR. A multiplex PCR assay on genomic DNA amplified the CDR3 region of rearranged TCR beta genes. The Illumina HiSeq System was used to sequence the amplified TCR beta libraries as 87-base-pair reads. The source study handled its data this way. A later analysis tallied around 82 million unique TCR beta chains across the 610 or so repertoires, and approximately 11 million of those chains were shared by two or more donors. To remove PCR and sequencing errors, raw reads were error-corrected and collapsed into unique sequences using a nearest-neighbor algorithm that merged closely related sequences. To assign V, D and J gene segments, CDR3 sequences were aligned to IMGT reference sequences. For a sequence to be retained, a match of at least six nucleotides was required to both a V gene segment and a J gene segment. Rearrangements were called productive when the CDR3 lacked stop codons and stayed in frame with V and J; all others were non-productive. CDR3 was defined by IMGT convention, running from the second conserved V-encoded cysteine to the conserved J-encoded phenylalanine. The earlier analysis of 500 to 650 of the donors excluded any sequence lacking an unambiguous match to a single V gene segment. In an earlier analysis of about 590 of the donors, a V segment was called functional when productive rearrangements were above 56.7%, and segregating when the standard deviation between donors exceeded 5%. A statistical classification framework was built to diagnose cytomegalovirus status from the catalog of TCR beta chain sequences. In a later analysis, TCR nucleotide sequences were compared against IMGT/GENE-DB human TR gene sequences so that V and J genes could be assigned. The TCRdist pipeline was used in a later analysis to assign CDR3 sequences and most-parsimonious VDJ recombination scenarios. In a later analysis, every TCR beta chain was defined by the combination of its CDR3 amino acid sequence and its V-gene family, and reads without a unique V-gene family were dropped. To address suspected cross-contamination and a sequencing artifact, a later analysis removed over 500 highly shared, low-generation-probability nucleotide sequences. In a later analysis, a clonal expansion index was calculated for each public chain from normalized within-repertoire ranks of inferred template counts. A later analysis computed generation probabilities with a VDJ recombination model fitted to out-of-frame rearrangements, and checked the results against IGoR. In a later analysis, TCR-TCR, TCR-HLA and TCR-CMV co-occurrence was scored with hypergeometric tests, and a repertoire-size bias correction was applied to TCR pairs. False discovery rates were estimated in a later analysis by permuting HLA or CMV assignments 20 times. A later analysis grouped co-occurring TCRs with DBSCAN, adding TCRdist sequence similarity when clustering within HLA-allele-positive subsets. For co-occurrence clustering, repertoires with fewer than 30,000 or more than 120,000 public chains were excluded, along with roughly 5 repertoires with anomalous nucleotide sharing. TCRdb took this table from immuneACCESS and kept in-frame rearrangements with V and J called. Such tables lack part of the clones; where checked against another copy, unresolved V genes explain under half of the gap, and the rest is unexplained. The V and J calls and clone size come from that table; D and trimming were worked out from the DNA. The sample yields about 220,000 clones; 82% were counted once. Jointly, the top ten make up 5.4% of the sample.

For this clone: The specificity of this receptor is unknown. No qualities accompany the bases; no much larger clone lies one base away.

The chain joins TRBV7-2 to TRBJ2-2; the junction holds 11 bases that match TRBD1. The sequence was collected from a middle-aged woman in good health and CMV-seropositive. Sample: PBMCs. The CDR3 has the sequence CASRSGTGGLGTGELFF. The base sequence is TGTGCCAGCAGGTCCGGGACAGGGGGGCTTGGGACCGGGGAGCTGTTTTTT.